This T cell receptor beta chain derives from a study of T cell responses to AZD1222 COVID-19 vaccine. Method: immunoSEQ multiplex PCR; TCRdb's copy keeps in-frame clones and lacks some. The sample holds about 130,000 clones, about 92% seen once. Between the trimmed V and J ends, which lost 1 base and 4 bases, there was a span of 22 bases. CDR1 is SGHTA, CDR2 FQGNSA, per germline. This CDR3 comprises 18 residues. The source is an adult in good health. The V call is TRBV7-2, the J call TRBJ2-5, with D perhaps being TRBD1 or TRBD2 (7 bases each). The sample consisted of peripheral blood, taken on day 0 of MenACWY control vaccination. This chain's CDR3 is CASSLVGGGLGSRETQYF. CDR3 coding DNA: TGTGCCAGCAGCTTAGTGGGAGGGGGCCTAGGATCCCGAGAGACCCAGTACTTC.